This T cell receptor beta chain originates from a study of blood T cells in healthy people across ages. Concerning this clonotype: No antigen is known for it.

Study findings and constraints: Age showed a roughly linear inverse relationship with TCR beta diversity per million T cells. A greater number of naive CD4+ cells and higher diversity distinguished long-lived donors from aged donors. PBMCs went unsorted, and a conclusive naive versus antigen-experienced comparison was therefore prevented.

Unmatched junction bases numbered 1, after V lost 0 bases and J lost 9 bases. The CDR3 totals 12 residues. CDR1 is MGHRA, CDR2 YSYEKL, per germline. Primers used in a second PCR of roughly 6 to 12 cycles were a sample-barcoded 5' primer and a J-beta primer mix. Each CDR3 protein gets one entry after TCRdb re-called the 5' RACE reads with MiXCR. Of some 700,000 distinct CDR3 sequences listed, 22% are singletons. The sequence was collected from a man in his 70s in good health. The chain combines TRBV4-1 with TRBJ2-5, with TRBD1 matching over 7 bases. Source material: blood. CDR3 amino acids: CASSQDDRAQYF. DNA of the CDR3: TGCGCCAGCAGCCAAGATGACAGGGCCCAGTACTTC.